The TCR beta chain under discussion was sequenced for a study of cytomegalovirus exposure and HLA in healthy donors. PCR was performed using 60 Vbeta and 13 Jbeta primers. Profiling relied on immunoSEQ multiplex PCR, and the TCRdb table lists in-frame clones only, not all of them. This table lists some 40,000 clones. Trimming took 11 bases from V and 4 from J, leaving 13 bases between them. There are 12 residues in the CDR3. The TCR comes from a male donor in good health and CMV-seronegative. Material for sequencing was PBMCs. This chain connects TRBV23-1 to TRBJ2-3; weak D call: TRBD1 (5 bases). TRBV23-1 is noted as an ORF with a role that remains uncertain. CDR3 nucleotides: TGCGCCGTCAGGGTGGGCGCAGATACGCAGTATTTT. It translates to CAVRVGADTQYF.